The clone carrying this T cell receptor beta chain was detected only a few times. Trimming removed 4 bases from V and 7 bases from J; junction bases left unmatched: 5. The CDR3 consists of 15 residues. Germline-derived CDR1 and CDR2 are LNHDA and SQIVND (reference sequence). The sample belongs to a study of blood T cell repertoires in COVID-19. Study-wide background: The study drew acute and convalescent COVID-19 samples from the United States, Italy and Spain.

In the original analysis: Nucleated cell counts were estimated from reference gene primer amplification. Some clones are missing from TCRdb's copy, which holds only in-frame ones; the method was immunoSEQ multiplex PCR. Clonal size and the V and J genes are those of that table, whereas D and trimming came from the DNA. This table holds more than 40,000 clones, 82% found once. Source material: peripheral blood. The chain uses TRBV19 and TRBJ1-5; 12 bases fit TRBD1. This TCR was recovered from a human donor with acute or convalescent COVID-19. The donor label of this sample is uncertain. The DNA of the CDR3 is TGTGCCAGTAGTAGGGGACAGGGGGCAAGGCAGCCCCAGCATTTT. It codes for CASSRGQGARQPQHF.